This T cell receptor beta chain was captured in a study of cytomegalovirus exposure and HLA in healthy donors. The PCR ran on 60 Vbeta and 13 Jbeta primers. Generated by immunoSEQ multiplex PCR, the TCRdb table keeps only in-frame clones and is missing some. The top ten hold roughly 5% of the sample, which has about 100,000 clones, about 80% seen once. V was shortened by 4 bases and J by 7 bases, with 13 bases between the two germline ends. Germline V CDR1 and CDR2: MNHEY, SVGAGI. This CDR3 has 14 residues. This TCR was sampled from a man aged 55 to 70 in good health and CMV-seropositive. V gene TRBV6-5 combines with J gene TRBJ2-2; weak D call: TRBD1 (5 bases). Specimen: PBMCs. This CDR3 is CASSFVGAIGELFF. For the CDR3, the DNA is TGTGCCAGCAGTTTTGTAGGGGCAATCGGGGAGCTGTTTTTT.